The source of this TCR beta chain is a study of T cells in narcolepsy (dated by TCRdb to the late 2010s). About the study as a whole: Healthy control donors were enrolled in the study alongside patients who had narcolepsy type 1 or type 2 (NT1, NT2). The study used TCR Vbeta sequencing to track clonotypes in blood and CSF while looking for autoreactive T cells in narcolepsy patients that target self-antigens of hypocretin neurons (hypocretin, TRIB2). General conclusions and limits of the study: No sequences matching autoreactive T cell clones were present in some of the blood memory CD4+ repertoires from patients and controls. According to the report, autoreactive clonotypes were detected serially in the blood of the same patients and of different patients, but not in healthy controls. Numbers of sequenced blood memory CD4+ clonotypes were comparable, with averages of some 39,000 in patients and fewer than 35,000 in controls. HCRT-specific and TRIB2-specific autoreactive clonotypes were highlighted in plots that compared CD4+ T cell clonotypes in CSF versus blood from the same patient.

The library relied on the immunoSEQ multiplex PCR assay. Not all clones reach the TCRdb copy of this immuneACCESS table, which keeps in-frame sequences only. Checked studies attribute under half of the gap to unresolved V genes and leave the rest unexplained. Here the sample has over 40,000 clones; approximately 88% occur a single time. Clones ranked in the top ten supply 1% to 1.5% of the sample. A note on this clone: Its cognate antigen has yet to be identified. Per-nucleotide qualities are absent, and no much larger clonotype sits a single base away.

The CDR3 starts with the cysteine, ends with the phenylalanine, and has 16 residues. Only the CDR3 DNA stays, 48 bases, in frame from base 1. Looking up the germline V gene (reference sequence) yields CDR1 MNHEY and CDR2 SMNVEV. Unmatched junction bases come to 8, with V trimmed by 5 bases and J by 6 bases. Memory CD4+ T cells were sorted ex vivo from peripheral blood of narcolepsy patients and healthy controls for TCR Vbeta sequencing. The sequence is built from TRBV27 and TRBJ2-1, with TRBD2 identical over 12 junction bases. Sequenced input: CD45RA- memory CD4+ T cells from PBMCs. Read against the paper, the sample's cell subset or site label means: memory T cells sorted ex vivo from peripheral blood. The TCR was taken from a human donor with narcolepsy. CDR3 sequence: CASSPMTSGSSNEQFF. The sequence in DNA is TGTGCCAGCAGTCCCATGACTAGCGGGAGCTCCAATGAGCAGTTCTTC.